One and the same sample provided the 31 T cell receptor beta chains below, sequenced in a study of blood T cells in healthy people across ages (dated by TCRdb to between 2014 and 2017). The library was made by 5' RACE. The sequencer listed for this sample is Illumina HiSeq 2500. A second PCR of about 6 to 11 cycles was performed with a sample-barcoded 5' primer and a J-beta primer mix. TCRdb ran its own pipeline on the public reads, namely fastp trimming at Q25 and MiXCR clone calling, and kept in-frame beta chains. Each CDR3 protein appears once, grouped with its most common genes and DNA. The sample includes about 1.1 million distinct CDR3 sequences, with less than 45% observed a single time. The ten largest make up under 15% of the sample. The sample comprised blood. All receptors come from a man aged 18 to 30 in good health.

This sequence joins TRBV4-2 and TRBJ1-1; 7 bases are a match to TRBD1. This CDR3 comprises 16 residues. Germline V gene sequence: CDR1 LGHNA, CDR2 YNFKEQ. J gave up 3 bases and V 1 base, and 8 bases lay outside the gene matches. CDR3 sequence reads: CASSQVSRDRDTEAFF. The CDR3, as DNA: TGTGCCAGCAGCCAAGTGTCTAGGGACAGAGACACTGAAGCTTTCTTT.

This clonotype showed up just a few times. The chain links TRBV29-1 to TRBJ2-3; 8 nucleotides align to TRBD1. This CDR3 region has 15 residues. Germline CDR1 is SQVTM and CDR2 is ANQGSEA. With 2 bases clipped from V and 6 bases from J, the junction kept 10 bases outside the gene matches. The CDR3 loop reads CSVERRAGGGDTQYF. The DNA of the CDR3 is TGCAGCGTTGAAAGAAGGGCAGGGGGCGGGGATACGCAGTATTTT.

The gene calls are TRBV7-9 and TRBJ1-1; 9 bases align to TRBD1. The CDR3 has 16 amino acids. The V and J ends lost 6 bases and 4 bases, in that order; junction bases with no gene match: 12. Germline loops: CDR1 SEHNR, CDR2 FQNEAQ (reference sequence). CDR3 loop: CASRQTGGAIVTEAFF. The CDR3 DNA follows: TGTGCCAGCAGGCAAACAGGGGGCGCGATTGTCACTGAAGCTTTCTTT.

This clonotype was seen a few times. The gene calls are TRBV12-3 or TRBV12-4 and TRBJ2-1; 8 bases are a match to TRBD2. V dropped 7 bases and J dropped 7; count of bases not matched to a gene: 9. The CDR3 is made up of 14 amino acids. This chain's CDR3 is CASNPGLVVNEQFF. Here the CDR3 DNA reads TGTGCCAGCAACCCGGGACTAGTGGTAAATGAGCAGTTCTTC.

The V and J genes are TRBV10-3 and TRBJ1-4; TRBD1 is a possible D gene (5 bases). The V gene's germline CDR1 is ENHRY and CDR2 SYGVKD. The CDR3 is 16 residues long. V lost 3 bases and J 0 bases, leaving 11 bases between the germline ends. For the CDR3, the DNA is TGTGCCATCAGTGACACACAGGATGCAACTAATGAAAAACTGTTTTTT. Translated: CAISDTQDATNEKLFF.

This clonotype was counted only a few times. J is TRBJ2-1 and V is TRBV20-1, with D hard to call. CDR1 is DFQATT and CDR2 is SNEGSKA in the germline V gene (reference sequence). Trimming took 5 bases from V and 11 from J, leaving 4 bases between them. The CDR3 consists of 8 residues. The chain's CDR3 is CSAAQQFF. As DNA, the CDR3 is TGCAGTGCTGCACAGCAGTTCTTC.

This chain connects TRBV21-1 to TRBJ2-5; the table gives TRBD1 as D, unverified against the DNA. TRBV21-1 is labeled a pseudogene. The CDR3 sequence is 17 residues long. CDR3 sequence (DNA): TGTGCCAGCAGCAAACCGGGACAGGGGGACACTCAAGAGACCCAGTACTTC. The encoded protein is CASSKPGQGDTQETQYF.

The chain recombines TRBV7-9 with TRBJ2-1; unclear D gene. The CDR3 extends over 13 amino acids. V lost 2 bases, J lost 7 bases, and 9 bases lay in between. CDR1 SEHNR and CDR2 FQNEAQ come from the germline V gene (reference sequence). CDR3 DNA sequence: TGTGCCAGCAGCTTAAACCGGCAAAATGAGCAGTTCTTC. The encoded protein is CASSLNRQNEQFF.

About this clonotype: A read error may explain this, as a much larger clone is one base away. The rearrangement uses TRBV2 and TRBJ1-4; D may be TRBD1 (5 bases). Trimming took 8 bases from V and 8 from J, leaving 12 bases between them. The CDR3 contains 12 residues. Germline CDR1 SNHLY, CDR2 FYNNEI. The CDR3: CASGTEKEKLFF. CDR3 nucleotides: TGTGCCAGCGGGACCGAGAAGGAAAAACTGTTTTTT.

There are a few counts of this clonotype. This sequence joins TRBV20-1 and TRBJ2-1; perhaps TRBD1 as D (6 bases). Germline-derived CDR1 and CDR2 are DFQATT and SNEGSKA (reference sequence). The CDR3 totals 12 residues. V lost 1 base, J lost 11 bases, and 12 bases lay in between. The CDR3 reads CSARVTGLKQFF. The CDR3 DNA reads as TGCAGTGCTAGAGTCACAGGGCTTAAGCAGTTCTTC.

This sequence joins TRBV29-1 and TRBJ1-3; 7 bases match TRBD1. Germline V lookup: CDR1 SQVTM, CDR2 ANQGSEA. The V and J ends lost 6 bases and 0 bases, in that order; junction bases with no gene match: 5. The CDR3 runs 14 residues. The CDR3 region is CSVMGQSSGNTIYF. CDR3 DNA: TGCAGCGTGATGGGACAGTCCTCTGGAAACACCATATATTTT.

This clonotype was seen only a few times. The CDR3 DNA sequence: TGCAGTGCAGGCGGGAGAGCGTATAGCAATCAGCCCCAGCATTTT. Its translation: CSAGGRAYSNQPQHF. The chain uses TRBV20-1 and TRBJ1-5; D gene ambiguous. The length of the CDR3 is 15 residues. With 6 bases removed from V and 0 bases from J, the gap between germline ends came to 15 bases. Germline CDR1 is DFQATT and CDR2 is SNEGSKA (reference sequence).

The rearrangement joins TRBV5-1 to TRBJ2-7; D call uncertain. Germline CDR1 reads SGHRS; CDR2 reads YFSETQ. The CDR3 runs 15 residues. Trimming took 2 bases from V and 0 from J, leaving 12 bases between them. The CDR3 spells CASSLNPRSSYEQYF. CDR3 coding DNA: TGCGCCAGCAGCTTAAATCCGAGGAGCTCCTACGAGCAGTACTTC.

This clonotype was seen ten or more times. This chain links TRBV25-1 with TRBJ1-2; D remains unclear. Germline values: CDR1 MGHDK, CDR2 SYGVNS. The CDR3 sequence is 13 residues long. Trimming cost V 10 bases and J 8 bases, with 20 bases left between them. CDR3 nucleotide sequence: TGTGCCACCATGGGCGGATTTTTAGGGGGCTACACCTTC. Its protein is CATMGGFLGGYTF.

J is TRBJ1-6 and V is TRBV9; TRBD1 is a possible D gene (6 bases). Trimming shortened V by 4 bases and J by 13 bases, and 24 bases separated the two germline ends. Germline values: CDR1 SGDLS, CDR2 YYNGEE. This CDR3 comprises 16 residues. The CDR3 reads CASSPLGGTEVSPLHF. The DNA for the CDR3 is TGTGCCAGCAGCCCCCTAGGGGGGACGGAGGTCTCTCCCCTCCACTTT.

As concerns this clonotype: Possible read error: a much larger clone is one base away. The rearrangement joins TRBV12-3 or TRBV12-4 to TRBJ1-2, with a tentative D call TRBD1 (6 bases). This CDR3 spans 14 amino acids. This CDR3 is CVSSPQGFGYGYTF. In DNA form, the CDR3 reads TGTGTCAGCTCCCCTCAGGGGTTTGGCTATGGCTACACCTTC.

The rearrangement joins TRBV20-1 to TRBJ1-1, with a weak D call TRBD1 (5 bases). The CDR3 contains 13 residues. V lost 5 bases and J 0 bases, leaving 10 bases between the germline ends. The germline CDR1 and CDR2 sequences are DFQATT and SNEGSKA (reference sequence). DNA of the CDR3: TGCAGTGCTCTGGGGGAAATGAACACTGAAGCTTTCTTT. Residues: CSALGEMNTEAFF.

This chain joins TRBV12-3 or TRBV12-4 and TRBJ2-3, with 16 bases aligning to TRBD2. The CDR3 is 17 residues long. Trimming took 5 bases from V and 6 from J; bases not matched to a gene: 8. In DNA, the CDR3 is TGTGCCAGCAGTCCGGGGACTAGCGGGGGGGACGCGGATACGCAGTATTTT. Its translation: CASSPGTSGGDADTQYF.

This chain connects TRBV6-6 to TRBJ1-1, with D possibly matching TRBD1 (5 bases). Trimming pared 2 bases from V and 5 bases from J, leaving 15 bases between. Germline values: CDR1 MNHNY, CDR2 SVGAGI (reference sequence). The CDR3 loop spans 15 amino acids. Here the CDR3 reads CASSYGAGRGTEAFF. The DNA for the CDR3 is TGTGCCAGCAGTTACGGGGCAGGGCGGGGGACTGAAGCTTTCTTT.

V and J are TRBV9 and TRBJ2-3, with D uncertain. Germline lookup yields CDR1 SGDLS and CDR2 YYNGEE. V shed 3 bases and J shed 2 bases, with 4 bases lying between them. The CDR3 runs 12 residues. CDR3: CASSADTDTQYF. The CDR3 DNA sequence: TGTGCCAGCAGCGCCGACACAGATACGCAGTATTTT. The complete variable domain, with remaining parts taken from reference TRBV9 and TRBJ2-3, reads DSGVTQTPKHLITATGQRVTLRCSPRSGDLSVYWYQQSLDQGLQFLIQYYNGEERAKGNILERFSAQQFPDLHSELNLSSLELGDSALYFCASSADTDTQYFGPGTRLTVL.

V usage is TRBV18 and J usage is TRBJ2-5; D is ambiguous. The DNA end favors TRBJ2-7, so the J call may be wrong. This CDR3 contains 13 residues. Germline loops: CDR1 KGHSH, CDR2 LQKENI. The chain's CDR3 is CASSPLATDEQYF. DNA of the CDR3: TGTGCCAGCTCACCTTTGGCTACCGACGAGCAGTACTTC.

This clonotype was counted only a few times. CDR3 residues: CASSFDTRGSPLHF. The CDR3 nucleotides are TGTGCCAGCAGTTTTGACACAAGGGGATCACCCCTCCACTTT. The chain combines TRBV12-3 or TRBV12-4 with TRBJ1-6; D perhaps matches TRBD1 (5 bases). Trimming left V 3 bases short and J 10 bases short, with 13 bases between. The CDR3 sequence is 14 residues long.

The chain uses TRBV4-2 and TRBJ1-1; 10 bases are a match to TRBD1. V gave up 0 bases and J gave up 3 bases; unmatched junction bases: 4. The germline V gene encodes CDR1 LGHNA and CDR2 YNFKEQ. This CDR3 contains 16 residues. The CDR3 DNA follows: TGTGCCAGCAGCCAAGATGGGACAGGGGATTACACTGAAGCTTTCTTT. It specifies CASSQDGTGDYTEAFF.

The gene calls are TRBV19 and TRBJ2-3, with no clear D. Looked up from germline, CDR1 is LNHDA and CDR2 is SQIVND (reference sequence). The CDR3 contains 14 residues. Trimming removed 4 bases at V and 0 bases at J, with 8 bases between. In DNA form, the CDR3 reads TGTGCCAGTAGTAGATACAGTAGCACAGATACGCAGTATTTT. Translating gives CASSRYSSTDTQYF. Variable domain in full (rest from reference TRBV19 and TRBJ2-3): DGGITQSPKYLFRKEGQNVTLSCEQNLNHDAMYWYRQDPGQGLRLIYYSQIVNDFQKGDIAEGYSVSREKKESFPLTVTSAQKNPTAFYLCASSRYSSTDTQYFGPGTRLTVL.

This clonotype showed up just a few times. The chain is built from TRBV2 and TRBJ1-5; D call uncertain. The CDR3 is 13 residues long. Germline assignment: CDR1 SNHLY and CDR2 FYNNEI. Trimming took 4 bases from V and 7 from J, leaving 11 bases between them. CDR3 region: CASSGSIGQPQHF. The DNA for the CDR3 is TGTGCCAGCAGTGGTTCGATCGGGCAGCCCCAGCATTTT.

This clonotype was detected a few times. This chain's CDR3 is CASSWGGRDDYGYTF. The CDR3 DNA is TGTGCCAGCAGTTGGGGTGGCAGGGACGACTATGGCTACACCTTC. V gene TRBV7-3 combines with J gene TRBJ1-2; TRBD1 is a possible D gene (5 bases). Trimming removed 6 bases from V and 3 bases from J, with 17 bases in between. Germline V gives CDR1 SGHTA, CDR2 FQGTGA. This CDR3 contains 15 residues.

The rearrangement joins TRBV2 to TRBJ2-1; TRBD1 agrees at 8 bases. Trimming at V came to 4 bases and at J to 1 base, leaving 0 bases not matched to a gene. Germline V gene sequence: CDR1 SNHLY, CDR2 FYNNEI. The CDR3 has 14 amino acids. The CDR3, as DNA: TGTGCCAGCAGTGGGGACAGGTCCTACAATGAGCAGTTCTTC. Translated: CASSGDRSYNEQFF.

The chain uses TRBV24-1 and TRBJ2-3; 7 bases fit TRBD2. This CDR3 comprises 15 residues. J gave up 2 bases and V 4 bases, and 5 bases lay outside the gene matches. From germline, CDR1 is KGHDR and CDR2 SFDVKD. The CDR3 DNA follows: TGTGCCACCAGTGACCCCGGGACTACCACAGATACGCAGTATTTT. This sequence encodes CATSDPGTTTDTQYF.

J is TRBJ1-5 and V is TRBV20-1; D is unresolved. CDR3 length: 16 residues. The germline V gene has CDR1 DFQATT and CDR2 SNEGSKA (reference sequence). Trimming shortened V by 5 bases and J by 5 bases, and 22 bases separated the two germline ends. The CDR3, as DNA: TGCAGTGCTCATTCCCCTAGCACGTCTTTGGATCAGCCCCAGCATTTT. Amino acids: CSAHSPSTSLDQPQHF.

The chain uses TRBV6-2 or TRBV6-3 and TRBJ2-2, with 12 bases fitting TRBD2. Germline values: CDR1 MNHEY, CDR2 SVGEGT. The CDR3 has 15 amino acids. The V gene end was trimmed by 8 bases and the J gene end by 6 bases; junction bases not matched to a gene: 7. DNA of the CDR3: TGTGCCAGCCGACTAGCGGGGGAGGTAGCCGGGGAGCTGTTTTTT. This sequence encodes CASRLAGEVAGELFF.

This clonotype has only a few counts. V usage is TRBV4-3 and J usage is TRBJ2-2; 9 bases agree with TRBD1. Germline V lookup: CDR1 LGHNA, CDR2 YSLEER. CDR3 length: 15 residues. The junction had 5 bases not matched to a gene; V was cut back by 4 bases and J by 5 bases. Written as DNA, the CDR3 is TGCGCCAGCAGCCCCCGGGACAGGGTTACCGGGGAGCTGTTTTTT. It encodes CASSPRDRVTGELFF.